A single sample is the source of the 26 T cell receptor beta chains below, sequenced in a study of cytomegalovirus exposure and HLA in healthy donors. PCR involved 60 Vbeta and 13 Jbeta primers. Sequencing used immunoSEQ multiplex PCR; TCRdb keeps in-frame clones, though not all of them. The sample yields roughly 120,000 clones, 70% to 80% seen once. Material for sequencing was PBMCs. These receptors all come from a man in his fifties or sixties in good health and CMV-seropositive.

This chain uses TRBV9 with TRBJ2-7; 16 bases align to TRBD2. The V gene's germline CDR1 is SGDLS and CDR2 YYNGEE. V shed 0 bases, J shed 5 bases, and the junction held 8 bases outside the gene matches. This CDR3 is built from 18 residues. In DNA, the CDR3 is TGTGCCAGCAGCGTAGCGGGGGGACTAGCGGGGGGGCAGAACGAGCAGTACTTC. Protein product: CASSVAGGLAGGQNEQYF.

Only a few counts were recorded for this clone. For the CDR3, the DNA is TGTGCCAGCAGCGTAGAATCCGGCAATCAGCCCCAGCATTTT. Its translation: CASSVESGNQPQHF. The V and J genes are TRBV9 and TRBJ1-5; D gene ambiguous. Germline V CDR1 and CDR2: SGDLS, YYNGEE. The CDR3 is made up of 14 amino acids. V was cut by 0 bases and J by 2 bases, with 6 bases left in between.

This chain joins TRBV4-1 and TRBJ2-1; TRBD2 matches 9 bases. The CDR3 contains 17 residues. Germline CDR1 MGHRA, CDR2 YSYEKL. V lost 1 base to trimming and J lost 3 bases; unmatched junction nucleotides: 7. The CDR3 DNA reads as TGCGCCAGCAGCCAAGGTGTGGCGGGAGGGGACTACAATGAGCAGTTCTTC. This translates into CASSQGVAGGDYNEQFF.

This chain connects TRBV13 to TRBJ2-7; TRBD2 matches 9 bases. The length of the CDR3 is 14 residues. J lost 4 bases, V lost 1 base, and 2 bases had no gene match. Germline V gives CDR1 PRHDT, CDR2 FYEKMQ (reference sequence). The CDR3: CASSLEAGGYEQYF. CDR3 DNA sequence: TGTGCCAGCAGCTTAGAAGCGGGAGGATACGAGCAGTACTTC.

The CDR3 region is CASSSSTDTQYF. The CDR3 nucleotides are TGTGCCAGCAGCTCCTCTACAGATACGCAGTATTTT. The V and J genes are TRBV7-9 and TRBJ2-3; D ambiguous. Germline loops: CDR1 SEHNR, CDR2 FQNEAQ (reference sequence). V was clipped by 4 bases and J by 3 bases, with 5 bases between them. CDR3 length: 12 residues. Together with reference TRBV7-9 and TRBJ2-3, the CDR3 gives the full variable domain: DTGVSQNPRHKITKRGQNVTFRCDPISEHNRLYWYRQTLGQGPEFLTYFQNEAQLEKSRLLSDRFSAERPKGSFSTLEIQRTEQGDSAMYLCASSSSTDTQYFGPGTRLTVL.

This chain uses TRBV6-4 with TRBJ2-7, with a weak D call TRBD2 (5 bases). This CDR3 has 15 residues. CDR1 is MRHNA, CDR2 SNTAGT, per germline. Trimming removed 3 bases at V and 2 bases at J, with 14 bases between. CDR3 residues: CASSEPGIITYEQYF. In DNA, the CDR3 is TGTGCCAGCAGTGAGCCCGGGATAATTACCTACGAGCAGTACTTC.

CDR3 sequence (DNA): TGTGCCAGCTCACCCCCCTCGCAGGGGAACACAGATACGCAGTATTTT. It is translated as CASSPPSQGNTDTQYF. The rearrangement joins TRBV18 to TRBJ2-3; D may be TRBD1 (6 bases). V was cut by 3 bases and J by 2 bases, with 15 bases left in between. The CDR3 runs to 16 residues. Germline CDR1 KGHSH, CDR2 LQKENI.

The chain employs TRBV29-1 and TRBJ1-5; 9 bases align to TRBD1. Germline V gene lookup returns CDR1 SQVTM and CDR2 ANQGSEA. Losses at the gene ends were 4 bases for V and 9 bases for J; bases not matched to a gene: 7. This CDR3 is 13 amino acids long. The CDR3 DNA is TGCAGCGTTGGACAGGGGGGTGAATCGCCCCAGCATTTT. Protein: CSVGQGGESPQHF. Complete variable domain (other parts from reference TRBV29-1 and TRBJ1-5): SAVISQKPSRDICQRGTSLTIQCQVDSQVTMMFWYRQQPGQSLTLIATANQGSEATYESGFVIDKFPISRPNLTFSTLTVSNMSPEDSSIYLCSVGQGGESPQHFGDGTRLSIL.

V usage is TRBV5-1 and J usage is TRBJ2-5, with a possible D match to TRBD1 (7 bases). V lost 3 bases, J lost 0 bases, and 9 bases lay in between. Looked up from germline, CDR1 is SGHRS and CDR2 is YFSETQ. This CDR3 is built from 14 residues. The CDR3, as DNA: TGCGCCAGCAGCTCAGGGGGGTACCAAGAGACCCAGTACTTC. Residues: CASSSGGYQETQYF.

This clone has more than one count but fewer than ten. The chain combines TRBV7-9 with TRBJ1-4; tentatively, D is TRBD1 (5 bases). The germline V and J ends were trimmed by 1 base and 0 bases, with 12 bases remaining between them. The length of the CDR3 is 17 residues. CDR1 and CDR2 from the germline V gene are SEHNR and FQNEAQ (reference sequence). CDR3 amino acids: CASSLGGGSATNEKLFF. The CDR3 DNA is TGTGCCAGCAGCTTAGGGGGCGGATCTGCAACTAATGAAAAACTGTTTTTT.

The gene calls are TRBV6-1 and TRBJ2-7; tentative D call: TRBD2 (6 bases). Per the germline V gene, CDR1 is MNHNS and CDR2 is SASEGT. V was trimmed by 4 bases and J by 0 bases, leaving 10 bases between them. The CDR3 contains 14 residues. The CDR3 sequence is CASSAEGPSYEQYF. The CDR3 DNA is TGTGCCAGCAGTGCGGAGGGCCCCTCCTACGAGCAGTACTTC.

The rearrangement links TRBV4-3 to TRBJ2-1; possibly TRBD2 for D (5 bases). Trimming took off 0 bases at V and 0 bases at J, with 21 bases between the two ends. The germline V gene has CDR1 LGHNA and CDR2 YSLEER. This CDR3 is built from 20 residues. CDR3 amino acids: CASSQDPPVPYSDSYNEQFF. In DNA, the CDR3 is TGCGCCAGCAGCCAAGATCCTCCCGTGCCATATAGCGACTCCTACAATGAGCAGTTCTTC.

The sample holds one count of this clone. The chain is built from TRBV11-3 and TRBJ2-5; 15 positions agree with TRBD2. Germline V gives CDR1 SGHNT, CDR2 YENEEA. This CDR3 region has 17 residues. J gave up 0 bases and V 4 bases, and 3 bases lay outside the gene matches. The chain's CDR3 is CASSSGTSGGYQETQYF. In DNA form, the CDR3 reads TGTGCCAGCAGCTCCGGGACTAGCGGGGGGTACCAAGAGACCCAGTACTTC.

This chain connects TRBV11-2 to TRBJ2-3, with 14 bases fitting TRBD2. Germline CDR1 SGHAT, CDR2 FQNNGV. V lost 5 bases, J lost 4 bases, and 5 bases stayed unmatched. This CDR3 has 16 residues. This CDR3 is CASSPGLAGAADTQYF. The CDR3 DNA reads as TGTGCCAGCAGCCCGGGACTAGCGGGAGCGGCAGATACGCAGTATTTT.

The chain employs TRBV4-1 and TRBJ1-2; possible D gene TRBD1, 6 bases. The germline V gene has CDR1 MGHRA and CDR2 YSYEKL. There are 16 residues in the CDR3. V lost 4 bases to trimming and J lost 2 bases, with 17 bases between them. This CDR3 reads CASSLHSGGENYGYTF. The CDR3 DNA reads as TGCGCCAGCAGCCTCCACTCTGGGGGCGAAAACTATGGCTACACCTTC.

The chain recombines TRBV5-1 with TRBJ2-7, with a possible D match to TRBD2 (6 bases). With 3 bases removed from V and 8 bases from J, the gap between germline ends came to 15 bases. The length of the CDR3 is 13 residues. Looked up from germline, CDR1 is SGHRS and CDR2 is YFSETQ. The CDR3 region is CASSSEGQGKQYF. In DNA form, the CDR3 reads TGCGCCAGCAGCTCGGAGGGCCAGGGAAAGCAGTACTTC. The complete variable domain, with remaining parts taken from reference TRBV5-1 and TRBJ2-7, reads KAGVTQTPRYLIKTRGQQVTLSCSPISGHRSVSWYQQTPGQGLQFLFEYFSETQRNKGNFPGRFSGRQFSNSRSEMNVSTLELGDSALYLCASSSEGQGKQYFGPGTRLTVT.

The V call is TRBV7-2, the J call TRBJ1-5; 8 bases align to TRBD1. Per germline, CDR1 SGHTA and CDR2 FQGNSA. CDR3 length equals 14 residues. The V segment lost 5 bases and the J segment 9 bases; nucleotides outside the gene matches: 9. CDR3 region: CASSPVDRVGPQHF. DNA of the CDR3: TGTGCCAGCAGCCCCGTGGACAGGGTAGGGCCCCAGCATTTT.

This clone has only a few counts. The genes are TRBV27 and TRBJ2-2; 13 positions agree with TRBD2. V trimming: 6 bases; J trimming: 1 base; junction bases outside the gene matches: 2. Germline assignment: CDR1 MNHEY and CDR2 SMNVEV (reference sequence). The CDR3 spans 16 residues. CDR3 loop: CASRRTSGGNTGELFF. The DNA of the CDR3 is TGTGCCAGCAGGAGGACTAGCGGGGGGAACACCGGGGAGCTGTTTTTT.

V is TRBV7-2 and J is TRBJ2-5, with 8 bases that match TRBD2. This CDR3 region has 15 residues. V lost 5 bases, J lost 5 bases, and 10 bases stayed unmatched. Germline assignment: CDR1 SGHTA and CDR2 FQGNSA. CDR3 in amino acids: CASSPSAGGFETQYF. The CDR3, as DNA: TGTGCCAGCAGCCCCTCTGCGGGGGGCTTCGAGACCCAGTACTTC.

This chain links TRBV13 with TRBJ2-1; 12 bases are shared with TRBD2. CDR1 and CDR2 (germline): PRHDT, FYEKMQ (reference sequence). This CDR3 is built from 15 residues. The junction had 3 bases not matched to a gene; V was cut back by 0 bases and J by 9 bases. CDR3: CASSLGASGRAEQFF. CDR3 bases: TGTGCCAGCAGCTTAGGCGCTAGCGGGAGGGCTGAGCAGTTCTTC. Combining the CDR3 with reference TRBV13 and TRBJ2-1 gives the whole variable domain AAGVIQSPRHLIKEKRETATLKCYPIPRHDTVYWYQQGPGQDPQFLISFYEKMQSDKGSIPDRFSAQQFSDYHSELNMSSLELGDSALYFCASSLGASGRAEQFFGPGTRLTVL.

The DNA of the CDR3 is TGTGCCAGCAGTCCTCTAGCGGGAGGAGGGATGGTTTTCCAGGAGACCCAGTACTTC. Translation gives CASSPLAGGGMVFQETQYF. V and J are TRBV27 and TRBJ2-5; TRBD2 aligns across 11 bases. CDR3 length: 19 residues. CDR1 is MNHEY and CDR2 is SMNVEV in the germline V gene (reference sequence). J gave up 5 bases and V 5 bases, and 19 bases lay outside the gene matches.

This chain uses TRBV5-6 with TRBJ1-5, with 10 bases aligning to TRBD1. Germline V CDR1 and CDR2: SGHDT, YYEEEE. The CDR3 has 13 residues. Trimming cost V 5 bases and J 9 bases; bases outside gene matches: 5. CDR3 bases: TGTGCCAGCAGTCGGGACAGGGGAAGGCCCCAGCATTTT. Translated, it gives CASSRDRGRPQHF.

This chain joins TRBV5-6 and TRBJ2-2, with D tentatively TRBD2 (6 bases). The CDR3 is 15 residues long. Germline values: CDR1 SGHDT, CDR2 YYEEEE. The V and J ends lost 1 base and 4 bases respectively, with 11 bases between them. The CDR3 coding sequence is TGTGCCAGCAGCTTGTTGGCGGGGAGCACCGGGGAGCTGTTTTTT. Protein: CASSLLAGSTGELFF.

The rearrangement joins TRBV6-6 to TRBJ2-1; the match to TRBD2 covers 9 bases. CDR1 is MNHNY, CDR2 SVGAGI, per germline (reference sequence). CDR3 length: 15 amino acids. The ends lost 6 bases at V and 5 bases at J; junction bases unmatched: 8. CDR3 loop: CASSLPSGNNNEQFF. The DNA of the CDR3 is TGTGCCAGCAGCCTTCCTAGCGGGAACAACAATGAGCAGTTCTTC.

This clone was detected only once. This chain uses TRBV6-5 with TRBJ1-2; tentatively, D is TRBD1 (5 bases). Germline-derived CDR1 and CDR2 are MNHEY and SVGAGI. The CDR3 is made up of 14 amino acids. Trimming left V 3 bases short and J 6 bases short, with 14 bases between. CDR3 sequence (DNA): TGTGCCAGCAGTTATGTCGACAGATCTGATGGCTACACCTTC. Protein: CASSYVDRSDGYTF.

This clone was detected once. This sequence joins TRBV6-1 and TRBJ1-2; D possibly corresponds to TRBD1 (6 bases). This CDR3 contains 15 residues. Germline V gene sequence: CDR1 MNHNS, CDR2 SASEGT. V gave up 5 bases and J gave up 4 bases, with 17 bases separating them. The CDR3, as DNA: TGTGCCAGCAGTCTGGGGGGGGGAGGGGGCTATGGCTACACCTTC. Residues: CASSLGGGGGYGYTF.